Sequencing of this T cell receptor (beta chain) was carried out in a study of cytomegalovirus exposure and HLA in healthy donors. The ends lost 4 bases at V and 7 bases at J; junction bases unmatched: 4. From germline, CDR1 is MNHEY and CDR2 SMNVEV (reference sequence). The CDR3 sequence is 15 residues long. For this clone: The antigen is undetermined.

The study's findings and limits: An analysis was carried out at a later point. It showed that HLA-associated TCR beta chains were more clonally expanded than equally common non-associated chains. Excluded were some V segments that proved indistinguishable, including TRBV6-2 and TRBV6-3. Accurate prediction of most subjects' HLA-A and HLA-B alleles from TCR beta sequences was reported.

The primer mix had 60 Vbeta and 13 Jbeta primers. Sequenced by immunoSEQ multiplex PCR; TCRdb stores in-frame clones only, minus some. This sample has about 160,000 clones, with 77% found just once. The clonotype originates from a woman between 40 and 55 years old in good health and CMV-seropositive. The chain is built from TRBV27 and TRBJ2-2; 12 bases are a match to TRBD2. Material: PBMCs. The DNA for the CDR3 is TGTGCCAGCAGTTATCTAGCGGGGGGGATCGGGGAGCTGTTTTTT. Protein: CASSYLAGGIGELFF.